This T cell receptor beta chain was recovered during a study of shared clonotypes between healthy human individuals (dated by TCRdb to the early 2020s). Concerning the study at large: The cohort included three men and a couple of women between 18 and 49 years of age. For each donor, CD4 naive and CD4 memory were each run on three plates, CD8 naive on two plates, and CD8 memory on one plate. To estimate repertoire size and how much clonotype sharing occurs between individuals, the study deeply sequenced the blood TCR repertoires of five or six healthy adults. To increase sequencing depth and limit assay-specific biases, TCR repertoire library preparation and sequencing were carried out by different laboratories using diverse techniques. Leukapheresis yielded between about 0.85 and 9.5 billion PBMCs per donor.

Using the deep immunoSEQ assay, TCR CDR3 regions were amplified from genomic DNA by multiplex PCR. For each cell subset, the extracted genomic DNA was distributed evenly across all wells of several immunoSEQ 96-well plates, and each plate served as one replicate. Each replicate PCR for sorted subsets received 150 to 250 ng genomic DNA, equal to around 32,000 T cell genomes. Purified libraries were quantified with a Qubit 3.0 fluorometer, sized on a Bioanalyzer 2100, and re-quantified with the KAPA Library Quantification kit. A separate single-read 150-cycle Illumina NextSeq 550 flow cell was used to sequence each immunoSEQ 96-well plate. Per the authors' processing: Because the immunoSEQ output held only junctional sequences and lacked quality scores, the filtering could not match the filtering applied to full-length reads. Sequences were annotated with PyIR, a Python wrapper for IgBLAST v1.9, and V/J genes and CDR3 were assigned using IMGT germline references. Reads were filtered out if the reads had weak V/J assignments (E-value above 1e-6), no CDR3, stop codons, out-of-frame junctions, or ambiguous translated residues. V3J clonotypes were defined as sequences sharing the same inferred V gene, J gene, and CDR3 amino acid sequence. Percentage overlap between repertoires was computed as shared unique clonotypes divided by the size of the smaller repertoire. RTK rarefaction, the Chao1 estimator, and Recon v2.1 estimates of unobserved clonotypes were used to assess repertoire richness. Generation probabilities were computed with OLGA for all TCRbeta clonotypes obtained by the gDNA method from a few donors. This is the immuneACCESS table as TCRdb keeps it, with only in-frame sequences that have V and J called. A part of the clones is gone; compared with another copy, unresolved V genes explain less than half, and the rest is unexplained. The DNA was the basis for D and trimming; V, J and clone size are from that table. In all, the sample holds around 240,000 clones, and about 69% of those were seen once. The top ten clones comprise roughly 11% of the sample.

Based on the germline V gene, the CDR1 and CDR2 sequences are MNHEY and SVGAGI. V gives up 2 bases and J gives up 3 bases, and the segment between their germline ends measures 8 bases. Taken from cysteine to phenylalanine, the CDR3 has 14 residues. Only the CDR3 portion is preserved as DNA: 42 bases, with reading frame beginning at the first base. Summary of the overall study and its limitations: Pairwise subsampling indicated that sequencing depth was expected to affect the degree of clonotype sharing among donors. Because the study included only a small number of donors, the genetic and exposure-history diversity represented was limited. Larger estimated clonotype richness was generally found for naive subsets than for memory subsets. Approximately 5% of naive CD4, around 4% of naive CD8, approximately 2% of memory CD4, and about 0.4% of memory CD8 clonotypes were shared across several donors. Rarefaction of sorted-subset datasets indicated incomplete sequencing despite the large sequencing depth. Only blood was sampled, and tissue TCR repertoires likely differ from those in blood. Higher generation probabilities were observed for clonotypes shared by all four sorted-subset donors than for non-shared clonotypes.

The donors were healthy, HIV-negative adults with no recently reported acute infections or vaccinations. All donors were Caucasian adults living in Nashville, Tennessee, USA. CD4+ T cells were enriched by magnetic negative selection; naive cells were then positively selected on CD45RA, and the negative fraction formed the memory subset. Blood was obtained by leukapheresis, after which PBMCs were separated by Ficoll-Histopaque density gradient centrifugation and cryopreserved in liquid nitrogen vapor phase. Purity and quantity of every magnetically sorted T cell population were checked by analytical flow cytometry. Genomic DNA was isolated from every sorted fraction and measured by UV absorbance on a Nanodrop 2000c. Comments on this clone: What this receptor recognizes is not known. The sample holds no much larger clone one base away, and base qualities are not on file.

The V gene is TRBV6-5 and the J gene is TRBJ1-5; TRBD1 is perhaps the D gene, given 5 matching bases. This TCR derives from a man aged 30 to 39 in good health. What was sequenced was memory CD4+ T cells sorted from blood. The intended sense of this specimen's cell subset or site label: CD45RA-negative fraction. The CDR3: CASSYDSINQPQHF. The DNA sequence is given as TGTGCCAGCAGTTACGACAGTATCAATCAGCCCCAGCATTTT.